This TCR beta chain was documented in a study of T-cell reconstitution after alpha-beta-depleted transplantation in children. Losses at the gene ends were 2 bases for V and 6 bases for J; bases not matched to a gene: 5. This CDR3 is 15 amino acids long. Looked up from germline, CDR1 is MNHEY and CDR2 is SMNVEV (reference sequence). Unique molecular identifiers were used in preparing the TCRbeta library. MiXCR, run by TCRdb on the PCR reads, gives a single entry per CDR3 protein. The table includes roughly 500,000 distinct CDR3 sequences, around a third detected once. This receptor was taken from a human donor who donated a stem cell graft to a child with aplastic anemia. The rearrangement joins TRBV27 to TRBJ2-1; 9 bases align to TRBD1. Sequencing used PBMCs from the stem cell graft donor, obtained from the stem cell graft. The CDR3 DNA follows: TGTGCCAGCAGTTTAGTTGGACAGGGGTCCAATGAGCAGTTCTTC. Its translation is CASSLVGQGSNEQFF.